This TCR beta chain was captured by sequencing in a study of OX40 agonist ivuxolimab in advanced cancers. This clone occurred once. TCRdb keeps only in-frame clones here, not all; method: immunoSEQ multiplex PCR. Of roughly 90,000 clones in the sample, approximately 90% were seen once. Germline assignment: CDR1 MGHDK and CDR2 SYGVNS. V lost 6 bases to trimming and J lost 7 bases, with 19 bases between them. This CDR3 has 14 residues. The TCR was taken from an adult with an advanced solid tumor such as melanoma, head and neck, liver or kidney cancer. The V and J genes are TRBV25-1 and TRBJ2-7; the D is unclear. Here the sequenced sample was CD4+ or CD8+ T cells sorted from blood, taken in a trial of the OX40 agonist ivuxolimab. The chain's CDR3 is CASSFFRLGGEQYF. CDR3 in DNA: TGTGCCAGCAGCTTCTTTCGGCTGGGTGGGGAGCAGTACTTC.